This TCR beta chain was profiled in a study of Tregs in tolerant kidney transplant recipients. The germline V gene has CDR1 SGHRS and CDR2 YFSETQ. The CDR3 loop spans 16 amino acids. J was trimmed by 1 base and V by 1 base; bases with no gene match: 4. General observations from the study: The most relevant donor-specific Treg TCRbeta repertoire apparently came from expansion with activated donor B cells. The small number of patients limits these findings pending further validation. This study did not directly address biological reproducibility.

Points on this clone: Its specificity is unknown.

Clones were sequenced by immunoSEQ multiplex PCR, and TCRdb holds only the in-frame ones, with some missing. The sample contains 110,000 or so clones, roughly 93% of which appear only once. CD4+CD25+CD127- Tregs, CD4+CD25- non-Tregs, CD4 and CD8 cells were sorted. Material for sequencing was CD4+ T cells from blood. The J gene is TRBJ2-3, the V gene TRBV5-1; 9 bases agree with TRBD1. This sequence was found in a human donor in good health. The CDR3 reads CASSLRTGVGTDTQYF. CDR3 bases: TGCGCCAGCAGCTTGAGGACAGGGGTAGGCACAGATACGCAGTATTTT.